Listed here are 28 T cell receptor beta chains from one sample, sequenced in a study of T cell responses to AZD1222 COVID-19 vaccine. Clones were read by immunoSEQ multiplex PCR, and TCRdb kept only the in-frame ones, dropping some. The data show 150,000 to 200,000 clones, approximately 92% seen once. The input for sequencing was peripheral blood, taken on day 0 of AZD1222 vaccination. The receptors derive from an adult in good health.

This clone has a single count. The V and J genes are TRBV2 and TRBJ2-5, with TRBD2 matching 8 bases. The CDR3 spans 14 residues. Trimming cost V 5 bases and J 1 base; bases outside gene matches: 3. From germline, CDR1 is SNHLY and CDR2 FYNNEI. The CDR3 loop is CASSLGLAQETQYF. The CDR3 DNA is TGTGCCAGCAGTCTTGGACTAGCCCAAGAGACCCAGTACTTC. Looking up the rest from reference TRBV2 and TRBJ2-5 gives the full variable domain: EPEVTQTPSHQVTQMGQEVILRCVPISNHLYFYWYRQILGQKVEFLVSFYNNEISEKSEIFDDQFSVERPDGSNFTLKIRSTKLEDSAMYFCASSLGLAQETQYFGPGTRLLVL.

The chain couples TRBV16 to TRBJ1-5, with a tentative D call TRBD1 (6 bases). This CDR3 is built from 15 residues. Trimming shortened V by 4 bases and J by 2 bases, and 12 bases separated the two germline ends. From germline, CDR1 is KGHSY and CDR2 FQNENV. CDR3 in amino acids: CASSPTRGGNQPQHF. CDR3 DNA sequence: TGTGCCAGCAGCCCCACGAGGGGGGGCAATCAGCCCCAGCATTTT.

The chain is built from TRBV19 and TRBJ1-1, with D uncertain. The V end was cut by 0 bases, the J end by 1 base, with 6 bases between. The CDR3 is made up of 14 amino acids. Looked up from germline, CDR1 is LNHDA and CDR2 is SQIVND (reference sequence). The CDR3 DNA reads TGTGCCAGTAGTATAGATTCGGCGAACACTGAAGCTTTCTTT. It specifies CASSIDSANTEAFF.

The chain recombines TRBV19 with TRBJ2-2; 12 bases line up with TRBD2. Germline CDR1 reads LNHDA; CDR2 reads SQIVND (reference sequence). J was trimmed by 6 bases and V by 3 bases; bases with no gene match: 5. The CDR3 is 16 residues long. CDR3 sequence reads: CASSIPLAGGPGELFF. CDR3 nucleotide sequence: TGTGCCAGTAGTATCCCCCTAGCGGGAGGGCCCGGGGAGCTGTTTTTT. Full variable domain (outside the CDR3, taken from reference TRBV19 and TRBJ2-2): DGGITQSPKYLFRKEGQNVTLSCEQNLNHDAMYWYRQDPGQGLRLIYYSQIVNDFQKGDIAEGYSVSREKKESFPLTVTSAQKNPTAFYLCASSIPLAGGPGELFFGEGSRLTVL.

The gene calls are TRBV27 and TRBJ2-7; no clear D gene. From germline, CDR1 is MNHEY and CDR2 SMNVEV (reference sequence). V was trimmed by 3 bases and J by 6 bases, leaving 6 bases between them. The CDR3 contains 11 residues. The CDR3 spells CASSLWGEQYF. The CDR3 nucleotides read TGTGCCAGCAGTTTGTGGGGCGAGCAGTACTTC.

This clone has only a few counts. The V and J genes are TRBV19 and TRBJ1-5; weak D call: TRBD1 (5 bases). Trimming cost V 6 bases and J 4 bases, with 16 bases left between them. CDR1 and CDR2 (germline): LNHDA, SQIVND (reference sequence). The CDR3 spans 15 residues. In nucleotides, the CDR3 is TGTGCCAGTAGCTCCGGGACGGAGATTAATCAGCCCCAGCATTTT. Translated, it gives CASSSGTEINQPQHF.

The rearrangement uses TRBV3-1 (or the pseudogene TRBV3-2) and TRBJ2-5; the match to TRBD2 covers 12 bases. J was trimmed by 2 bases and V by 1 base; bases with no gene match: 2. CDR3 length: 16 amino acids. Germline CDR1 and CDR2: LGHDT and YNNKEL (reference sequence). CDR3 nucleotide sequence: TGTGCCAGCAGCCAAGCCCTAGCGGGAGGGCAAGAGACCCAGTACTTC. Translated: CASSQALAGGQETQYF.

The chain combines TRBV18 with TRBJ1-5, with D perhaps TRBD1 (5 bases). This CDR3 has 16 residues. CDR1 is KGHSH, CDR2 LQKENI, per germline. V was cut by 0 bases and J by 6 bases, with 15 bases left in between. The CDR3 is CASSPPGSAGGQPQHF. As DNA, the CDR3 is TGTGCCAGCTCACCACCGGGTAGCGCGGGGGGTCAGCCCCAGCATTTT.

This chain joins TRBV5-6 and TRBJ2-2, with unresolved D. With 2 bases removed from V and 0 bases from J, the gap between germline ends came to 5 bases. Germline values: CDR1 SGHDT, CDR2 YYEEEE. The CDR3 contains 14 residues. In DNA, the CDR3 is TGTGCCAGCAGCTTATTCGCGAACACCGGGGAGCTGTTTTTT. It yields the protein CASSLFANTGELFF.

The CDR3 DNA is TGTGCCAGCTCATCCAAACTAGCGTCGAACACCGGGGAGCTGTTTTTT. Its protein product is CASSSKLASNTGELFF. The V and J genes are TRBV18 and TRBJ2-2; the match to TRBD2 covers 7 bases. J gave up 0 bases and V 5 bases, and 6 bases lay outside the gene matches. Per germline, CDR1 KGHSH and CDR2 LQKENI. The CDR3 contains 16 residues.

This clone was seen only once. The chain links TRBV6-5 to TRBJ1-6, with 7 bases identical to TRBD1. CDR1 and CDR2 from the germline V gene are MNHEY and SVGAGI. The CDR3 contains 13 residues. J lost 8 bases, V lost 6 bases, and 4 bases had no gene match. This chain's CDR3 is CASRRGQDSPLHF. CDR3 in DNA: TGTGCCAGCAGGAGGGGGCAGGATTCACCCCTCCACTTT.

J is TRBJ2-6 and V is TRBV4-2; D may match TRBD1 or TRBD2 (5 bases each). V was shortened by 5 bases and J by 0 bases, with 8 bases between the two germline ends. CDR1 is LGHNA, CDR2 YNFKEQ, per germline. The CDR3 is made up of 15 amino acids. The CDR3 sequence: CASSKGSSGANVLTF. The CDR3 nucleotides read TGTGCCAGCAGCAAGGGGAGCTCTGGGGCCAACGTCCTGACTTTC.

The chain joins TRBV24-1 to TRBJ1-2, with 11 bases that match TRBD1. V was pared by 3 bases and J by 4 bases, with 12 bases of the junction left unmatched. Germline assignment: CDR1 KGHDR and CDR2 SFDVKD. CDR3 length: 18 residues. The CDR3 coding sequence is TGTGCCACCAGTGATGCCGGGACAGGGGGATACCTAGGCTATGGCTACACCTTC. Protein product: CATSDAGTGGYLGYGYTF.

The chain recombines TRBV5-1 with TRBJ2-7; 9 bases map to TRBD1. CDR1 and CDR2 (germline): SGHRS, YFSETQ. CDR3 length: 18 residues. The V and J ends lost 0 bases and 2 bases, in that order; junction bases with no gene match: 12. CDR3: CASSLAGQGLRSAYEQYF. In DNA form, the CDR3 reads TGCGCCAGCAGCTTGGCAGGACAGGGGTTAAGGTCGGCCTACGAGCAGTACTTC.

CDR3 in amino acids: CASSPFRRGTDTEAFF. CDR3 sequence (DNA): TGTGCCAGCTCACCATTTCGGAGGGGGACTGACACTGAAGCTTTCTTT. The V gene is TRBV18, the J gene TRBJ1-1, with D tentatively TRBD1 (6 bases). Between the trimmed V and J ends, which lost 2 bases and 3 bases, there was a span of 16 bases. CDR1 and CDR2 (germline): KGHSH, LQKENI. The CDR3 is made up of 16 amino acids.

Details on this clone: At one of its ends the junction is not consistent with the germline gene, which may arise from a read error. The CDR3 is CAGSRSTDTQYF. The CDR3, as DNA: TGTGCCGGCAGCAGGAGCACAGATACGCAGTATTTT. The chain carries TRBV5-8 and TRBJ2-3; no reliable D call. The CDR3 loop spans 12 amino acids. Germline V lookup: CDR1 SGHTS, CDR2 YDEGEE.

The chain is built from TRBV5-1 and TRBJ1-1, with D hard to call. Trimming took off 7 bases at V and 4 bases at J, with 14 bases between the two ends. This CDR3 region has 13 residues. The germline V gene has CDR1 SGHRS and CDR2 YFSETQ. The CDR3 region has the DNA TGCGCCAGCGCCCAATGGAGAGGCACTGAAGCTTTCTTT. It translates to CASAQWRGTEAFF. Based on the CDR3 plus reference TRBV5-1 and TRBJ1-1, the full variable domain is KAGVTQTPRYLIKTRGQQVTLSCSPISGHRSVSWYQQTPGQGLQFLFEYFSETQRNKGNFPGRFSGRQFSNSRSEMNVSTLELGDSALYLCASAQWRGTEAFFGQGTRLTVV.

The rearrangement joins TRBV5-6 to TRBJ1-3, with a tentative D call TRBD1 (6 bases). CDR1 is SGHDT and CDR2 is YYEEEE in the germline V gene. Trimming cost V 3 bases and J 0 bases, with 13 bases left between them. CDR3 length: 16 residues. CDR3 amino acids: CASSSPGTYSGNTIYF. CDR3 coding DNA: TGTGCCAGCAGCTCCCCAGGGACATACTCTGGAAACACCATATATTTT.

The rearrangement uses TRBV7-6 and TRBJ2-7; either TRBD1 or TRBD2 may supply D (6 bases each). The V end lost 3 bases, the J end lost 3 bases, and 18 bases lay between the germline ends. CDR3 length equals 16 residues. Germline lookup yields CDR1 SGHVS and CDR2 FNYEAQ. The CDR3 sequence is CASSLSPGGTYYEQYF. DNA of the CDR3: TGTGCCAGCAGCTTGAGCCCTGGGGGGACATACTACGAGCAGTACTTC.

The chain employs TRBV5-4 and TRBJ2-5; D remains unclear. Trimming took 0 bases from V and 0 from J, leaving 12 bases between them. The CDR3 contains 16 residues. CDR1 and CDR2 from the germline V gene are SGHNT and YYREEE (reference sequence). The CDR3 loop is CASSLGQARYQETQYF. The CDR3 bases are TGTGCCAGCAGCTTGGGGCAGGCTCGGTACCAAGAGACCCAGTACTTC. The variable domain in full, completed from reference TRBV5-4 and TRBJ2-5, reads ETGVTQSPTHLIKTRGQQVTLRCSSQSGHNTVSWYQQALGQGPQFIFQYYREEENGRGNFPPRFSGLQFPNYSSELNVNALELDDSALYLCASSLGQARYQETQYFGPGTRLLVL.

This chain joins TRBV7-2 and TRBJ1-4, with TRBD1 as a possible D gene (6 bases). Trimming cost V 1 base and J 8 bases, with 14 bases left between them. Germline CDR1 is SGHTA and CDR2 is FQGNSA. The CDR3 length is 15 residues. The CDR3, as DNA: TGTGCCAGCAGCTTAGGGACAGTCCGGGCCGAAAAACTGTTTTTT. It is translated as CASSLGTVRAEKLFF. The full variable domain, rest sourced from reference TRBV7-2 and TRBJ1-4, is GAGVSQSPSNKVTEKGKDVELRCDPISGHTALYWYRQSLGQGLEFLIYFQGNSAPDKSGLPSDRFSAERTGGSVSTLTIQRTQQEDSAVYLCASSLGTVRAEKLFFGSGTQLSVL.

DNA for the CDR3: TGTGCCAGCAGCCCCCCGGGGGGGGCGAGGGGAAACACCATATATTTT. Its translation: CASSPPGGARGNTIYF. The chain combines TRBV7-9 with TRBJ1-3; D is possibly TRBD1 (6 bases). Per the germline V gene, CDR1 is SEHNR and CDR2 is FQNEAQ (reference sequence). V was clipped by 5 bases and J by 4 bases, with 18 bases between them. The CDR3 loop spans 16 amino acids.

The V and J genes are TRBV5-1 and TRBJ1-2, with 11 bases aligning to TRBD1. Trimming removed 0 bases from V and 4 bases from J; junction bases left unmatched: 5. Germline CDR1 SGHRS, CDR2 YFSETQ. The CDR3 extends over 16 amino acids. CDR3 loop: CASSLDWDRGVYGYTF. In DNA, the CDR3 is TGCGCCAGCAGCTTGGATTGGGACAGGGGGGTCTATGGCTACACCTTC. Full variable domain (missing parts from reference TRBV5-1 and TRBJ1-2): KAGVTQTPRYLIKTRGQQVTLSCSPISGHRSVSWYQQTPGQGLQFLFEYFSETQRNKGNFPGRFSGRQFSNSRSEMNVSTLELGDSALYLCASSLDWDRGVYGYTFGSGTRLTVV.

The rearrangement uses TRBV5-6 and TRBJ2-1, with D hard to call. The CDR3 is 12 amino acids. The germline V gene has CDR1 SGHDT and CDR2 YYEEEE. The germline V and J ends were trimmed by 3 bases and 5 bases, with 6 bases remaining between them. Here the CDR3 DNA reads TGTGCCAGCAGCTCCAATCACAATGAGCAGTTCTTC. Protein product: CASSSNHNEQFF.

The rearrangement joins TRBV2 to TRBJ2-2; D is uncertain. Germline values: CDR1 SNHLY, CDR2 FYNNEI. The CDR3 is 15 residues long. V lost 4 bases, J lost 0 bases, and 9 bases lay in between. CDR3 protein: CASSGTASNTGELFF. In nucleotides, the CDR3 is TGTGCCAGCAGTGGGACGGCTTCGAACACCGGGGAGCTGTTTTTT.

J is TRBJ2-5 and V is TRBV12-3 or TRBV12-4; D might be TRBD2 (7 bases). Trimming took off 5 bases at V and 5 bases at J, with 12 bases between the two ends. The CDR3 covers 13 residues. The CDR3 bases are TGTGCCAGCAGTGTGTCGGGGGGCGAGACCCAGTACTTC. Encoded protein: CASSVSGGETQYF.

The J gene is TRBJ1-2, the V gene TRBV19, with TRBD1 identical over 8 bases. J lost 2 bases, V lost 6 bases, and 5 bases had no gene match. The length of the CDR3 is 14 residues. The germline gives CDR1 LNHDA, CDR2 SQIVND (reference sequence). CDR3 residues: CASSLQGVNYGYTF. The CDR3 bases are TGTGCCAGTAGCCTACAGGGGGTGAACTATGGCTACACCTTC.

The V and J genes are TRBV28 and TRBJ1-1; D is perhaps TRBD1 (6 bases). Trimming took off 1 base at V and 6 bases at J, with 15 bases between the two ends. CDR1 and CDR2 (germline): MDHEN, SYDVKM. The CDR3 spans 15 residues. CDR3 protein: CASSLFKTGRAEAFF. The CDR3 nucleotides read TGTGCCAGCAGTTTATTCAAAACAGGGAGGGCTGAAGCTTTCTTT.